The 20 T cell receptor beta chains reported below all come from one sample, sequenced in a study of memory CD4+ T cells and cytomegalovirus serostatus. Single viable CD3+CD4+CD8-CD45RO+ cells were sorted as the memory CD4+ T cells. Measured with immunoSEQ multiplex PCR; TCRdb has only the in-frame clones, and not every one. Found here are 70,000 or so clones, 78% of them singletons; the top ten hold around 2.6%. The sample was memory CD4+ T cells from blood. The receptors were gathered from an adult in good health and CMV-seropositive.

The V call is TRBV2, the J call TRBJ1-4; TRBD1 is a possible D gene (5 bases). Germline V gene sequence: CDR1 SNHLY, CDR2 FYNNEI. CDR3 length: 15 residues. The V gene lost 5 bases and the J gene lost 7 bases, with 17 bases spanning the gap. The CDR3: CASSMMGDRGEKLFF. The CDR3 region has the DNA TGTGCCAGCAGTATGATGGGGGATCGGGGTGAAAAACTGTTTTTT.

The V call is TRBV6-1, the J call TRBJ1-5; D unresolved. V lost 7 bases, J lost 4 bases, and 8 bases lay in between. Germline assignment: CDR1 MNHNS and CDR2 SASEGT. There are 12 residues in the CDR3. The DNA of the CDR3 is TGTGCCAGCATGATAGGAAATCAGCCCCAGCATTTT. Its protein product is CASMIGNQPQHF.

This chain uses TRBV2 with TRBJ1-5; no reliable D call. This CDR3 spans 15 amino acids. Germline-derived CDR1 and CDR2 are SNHLY and FYNNEI. V was clipped by 3 bases and J by 3 bases, with 12 bases between them. Written as DNA, the CDR3 is TGTGCCAGCAGTGATTTATTCGGTAACAATCAGCCCCAGCATTTT. This translates into CASSDLFGNNQPQHF.

Remarks on this clone: A junction end diverges from the germline sequence, so it may reflect a read error. The identical CDR3 is also encoded by other nucleotide sequences in the sample. J is TRBJ1-5 and V is TRBV30; D possibly corresponds to TRBD1 (5 bases). The CDR3 runs 13 residues. Looked up from germline, CDR1 is GTSNPN and CDR2 is SVGIG (reference sequence). The CDR3 DNA sequence: TGTGCCTGGAGGGGGACGGTGAATCAGCCCCAGCATTTC. The encoded protein is CAWRGTVNQPQHF. The full variable domain, its missing parts supplied by reference TRBV30 and TRBJ1-5, is SQTIHQWPATLVQPVGSPLSLECTVEGTSNPNLYWYRQAAGRGLQLLFYSVGIGQISSEVPQNLSASRPQDRQFILSSKKLLLSDSGFYLCAWRGTVNQPQHFGDGTRLSIL.

This clone came up once. This chain uses TRBV5-4 with TRBJ2-1, with 11 bases lining up with TRBD1. Germline V gives CDR1 SGHNT, CDR2 YYREEE (reference sequence). With V trimmed by 1 base and J by 9 bases, 6 bases remained unmatched. The CDR3 has 15 residues. The CDR3 here is CASSLPGTGGSEQFF. The DNA for the CDR3 is TGTGCCAGCAGCTTGCCCGGGACAGGGGGAAGTGAGCAGTTCTTC.

The genes are TRBV6-6 and TRBJ1-2, with TRBD1 matching 7 bases. Germline CDR1 MNHNY, CDR2 SVGAGI (reference sequence). The CDR3 has 13 residues. The V gene end was trimmed by 5 bases and the J gene end by 7 bases; junction bases not matched to a gene: 7. CDR3 bases: TGTGCCAGCAGTCCCGACAGGGTACTTGGCTACACCTTC. Amino acid sequence: CASSPDRVLGYTF.

The V gene is TRBV27, the J gene TRBJ1-2; TRBD1 is a possible D gene (5 bases). CDR1 and CDR2 (germline): MNHEY, SMNVEV (reference sequence). This CDR3 comprises 15 residues. V shed 5 bases and J shed 7 bases, with 20 bases lying between them. CDR3 region: CASSGGERWSGGYTF. The CDR3 DNA sequence: TGTGCCAGCAGTGGGGGTGAGAGGTGGTCCGGTGGCTACACCTTC.

The table lists this clone with a count of one. The gene calls are TRBV15 and TRBJ1-5; D unresolved. V dropped 1 base and J dropped 4 bases, with 8 bases sitting between them. This CDR3 is 14 amino acids long. Germline values: CDR1 LNHNV, CDR2 YYDKDF (reference sequence). This CDR3 reads CATSRALRNQPQHF. The CDR3, as DNA: TGTGCCACCAGCAGAGCCCTGAGGAATCAGCCCCAGCATTTT.

The rearrangement joins TRBV28 to TRBJ2-4; D is ambiguous. The CDR3 totals 14 residues. Per germline, CDR1 MDHEN and CDR2 SYDVKM. V dropped 5 bases and J dropped 0 bases, with 8 bases sitting between them. The CDR3 sequence is CASSPRVAKNIQYF. The CDR3 DNA follows: TGTGCCAGCAGTCCCCGAGTAGCCAAAAACATTCAGTACTTC.

The J gene is TRBJ2-7, the V gene TRBV7-2, with 7 bases aligning to TRBD1. Germline V lookup: CDR1 SGHTA, CDR2 FQGNSA. This CDR3 spans 13 amino acids. J was trimmed by 3 bases and V by 2 bases; bases with no gene match: 1. For the CDR3, the DNA is TGTGCCAGCAGCTTAAGACAGGGCTACGAGCAGTACGTC. It specifies CASSLRQGYEQYV.

The chain recombines TRBV11-2 with TRBJ2-1; 7 positions match TRBD2. The CDR3 consists of 16 residues. In germline, CDR1 is SGHAT, CDR2 FQNNGV. J lost 3 bases, V lost 5 bases, and 10 bases had no gene match. The CDR3 reads CASSMIRLASYNEQFF. The CDR3 nucleotides read TGTGCCAGCAGCATGATAAGACTAGCAAGCTACAATGAGCAGTTCTTC.

J is TRBJ2-7 and V is TRBV5-4, with 8 bases identical to TRBD1. Germline CDR1 is SGHNT and CDR2 is YYREEE (reference sequence). The CDR3 spans 14 residues. V shed 3 bases, J shed 3 bases, and the junction held 5 bases outside the gene matches. The CDR3 DNA is TGTGCCAGCAGCTGGCAGACAGGGGACTACGAGCAGTACTTC. It specifies CASSWQTGDYEQYF.

V gene TRBV4-1 combines with J gene TRBJ2-7; possibly TRBD2 for D (6 bases). The V gene's germline CDR1 is MGHRA and CDR2 YSYEKL. The germline V and J ends were trimmed by 1 base and 0 bases, with 10 bases remaining between them. The CDR3 extends over 15 amino acids. CDR3 DNA sequence: TGCGCCAGCAGCCAAGGTCGGGGGACCTCCTACGAGCAGTACTTC. Amino acids: CASSQGRGTSYEQYF.

A few counts support this clone. The chain has TRBV2 and TRBJ1-5, with no clear D. V was clipped by 6 bases and J by 7 bases, with 13 bases between them. CDR1 is SNHLY and CDR2 is FYNNEI in the germline V gene. The CDR3 covers 13 residues. CDR3 in DNA: TGTGCCAGCAGACAAGAACATGTCCAGCCCCAGCATTTT. Its translation is CASRQEHVQPQHF.

This chain uses TRBV18 with TRBJ1-2; D call uncertain. The CDR3 sequence is 11 residues long. Deletions cut 3 bases from V and 8 bases from J, with 7 bases between. Per the germline V gene, CDR1 is KGHSH and CDR2 is LQKENI. The CDR3 loop is CASSPREGYTF. The CDR3 DNA sequence: TGTGCCAGCTCACCGAGAGAGGGCTACACCTTC.

V and J are TRBV7-9 and TRBJ1-2; no clear D. CDR1 and CDR2 (germline): SEHNR, FQNEAQ (reference sequence). This CDR3 comprises 14 residues. V was clipped by 5 bases and J by 8 bases, with 18 bases between them. The CDR3 region has the DNA TGTGCCAGCAGCCCCGATCTTTCCACGGCGGGCTACACCTTC. It yields the protein CASSPDLSTAGYTF. Together with reference TRBV7-9 and TRBJ1-2, the CDR3 gives the full variable domain: DTGVSQNPRHKITKRGQNVTFRCDPISEHNRLYWYRQTLGQGPEFLTYFQNEAQLEKSRLLSDRFSAERPKGSFSTLEIQRTEQGDSAMYLCASSPDLSTAGYTFGSGTRLTVV.

The V and J genes are TRBV15 and TRBJ2-3; 9 positions match TRBD2. The CDR3 runs 15 residues. CDR1 and CDR2 from the germline V gene are LNHNV and YYDKDF (reference sequence). J was trimmed by 6 bases and V by 5 bases; bases with no gene match: 9. This chain's CDR3 is CATSRRGGGADTQYF. Here the CDR3 DNA reads TGTGCCACCAGCCGGCGGGGGGGAGGCGCGGATACGCAGTATTTT.

CDR3 coding DNA: TGTGCCAGCCAACCCCAGGCCTCCAATCAGCCCCAGCATTTT. Translating gives CASQPQASNQPQHF. This chain links TRBV6-6 with TRBJ1-5; D unclear. The CDR3 sequence is 14 residues long. Germline CDR1 is MNHNY and CDR2 is SVGAGI (reference sequence). V lost 8 bases and J 3 bases, leaving 14 bases between the germline ends.

The genes are TRBV6-1 and TRBJ1-2; no clear D. The germline CDR1 and CDR2 sequences are MNHNS and SASEGT. The CDR3 sequence is 12 residues long. V shed 0 bases and J shed 8 bases, with 7 bases lying between them. CDR3 sequence: CASSEATHGYTF. In DNA, the CDR3 is TGTGCCAGCAGTGAAGCGACCCACGGCTACACCTTC.

The V call is TRBV2, the J call TRBJ2-7; weak D call: TRBD1 (6 bases). The CDR3 length is 13 residues. Trimming shortened V by 4 bases and J by 4 bases, and 11 bases separated the two germline ends. In germline, CDR1 is SNHLY, CDR2 FYNNEI. CDR3: CASSGGRGYEQYF. CDR3 in DNA: TGTGCCAGCAGTGGAGGCAGGGGATACGAGCAGTACTTC.